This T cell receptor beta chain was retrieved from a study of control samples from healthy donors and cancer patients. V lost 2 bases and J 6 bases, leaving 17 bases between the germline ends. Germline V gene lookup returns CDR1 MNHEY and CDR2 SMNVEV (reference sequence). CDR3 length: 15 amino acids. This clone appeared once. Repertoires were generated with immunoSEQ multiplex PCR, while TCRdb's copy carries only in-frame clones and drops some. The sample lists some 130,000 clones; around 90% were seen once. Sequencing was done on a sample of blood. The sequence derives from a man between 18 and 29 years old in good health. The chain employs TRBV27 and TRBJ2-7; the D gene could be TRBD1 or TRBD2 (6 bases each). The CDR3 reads CASSLIQGGRGEQYF. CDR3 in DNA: TGTGCCAGCAGTTTAATACAGGGAGGTCGGGGCGAGCAGTACTTC.